These T cell receptor beta chains were read from a single sample in a study of shared clonotypes between healthy human individuals. Assay used: immunoSEQ multiplex PCR; TCRdb lists only in-frame clones, some missing. The profile shows about 330,000 clones, about nine tenths of them singletons. Sample: memory CD8+ T cells sorted from blood. These receptors all stem from a man aged 18 to 29 in good health. The CDR3 runs from the conserved cysteine through the conserved F or W. D genes are given only for firm matches.

d_call | v_call | cdr3_aa
TRBD2 | TRBV10-1 | CASSSGRASYEQYF
. | TRBV13 | CASSLSLNTGELFF
. | TRBV5-1 | CASSWGQETQYF
. | TRBV28 | CASSLYEGRGQPQHF
TRBD1 | TRBV30 | CAWSVPPERALDRVYGYTF
. | TRBV5-6 | CASSLVTDTQYF
TRBD1 | TRBV4-1 | CASSQVRGRNNSPLHF
. | TRBV27 | CASSLGGDPQHF
. | TRBV10-2 | CASLAAMNTEAFF
. | TRBV28 | CASSFFTATHSNQPQHF
. | TRBV11-2 | CASRTGTYTGELFF
. | TRBV27 | CASSRGLSEDYEQYF
. | TRBV11-2 | CASTLGGAGNTIYF
. | TRBV27 | CASSPRDTYNSPLHF
TRBD1 | TRBV5-1 | CASSFHRGRTYEQYF
. | TRBV18 | CASSPIVGGLDDTEAFF
. | TRBV18 | CASSPHGLYNYGYTF
. | TRBV5-6 | CASSSNGHWNTEAFF
. | TRBV27 | CASSPGQLNTEAFF
TRBD1 | TRBV2 | CASRTGVRGYTF
TRBD1 | TRBV4-1 | CASSPTGGREQPQHF
. | TRBV30 | CAWTRDRYEQYF
. | TRBV5-4 | CASSLGQYNEQFF
TRBD2 | TRBV6-6 | CASSYSTSSGPYEQYF
. | TRBV29-1 | CSVLLENTEAFF
TRBD1 | TRBV10-2 | CASSESVSRGRDYGYTF
. | TRBV9 | CASSVEEGFVYEQYF
TRBD2 | TRBV4-1 | CASSQRIAGALYNEQFF